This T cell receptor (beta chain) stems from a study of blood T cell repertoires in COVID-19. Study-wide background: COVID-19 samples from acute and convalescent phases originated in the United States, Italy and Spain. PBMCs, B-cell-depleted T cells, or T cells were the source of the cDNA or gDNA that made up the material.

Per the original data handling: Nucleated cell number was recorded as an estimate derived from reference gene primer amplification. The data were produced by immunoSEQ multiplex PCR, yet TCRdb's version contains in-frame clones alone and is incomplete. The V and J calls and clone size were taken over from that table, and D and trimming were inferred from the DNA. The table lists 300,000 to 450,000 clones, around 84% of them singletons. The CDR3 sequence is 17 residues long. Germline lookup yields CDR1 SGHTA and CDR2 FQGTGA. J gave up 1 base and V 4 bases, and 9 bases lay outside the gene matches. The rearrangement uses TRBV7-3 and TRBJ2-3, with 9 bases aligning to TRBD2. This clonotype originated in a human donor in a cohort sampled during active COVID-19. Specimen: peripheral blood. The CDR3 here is CASSSGISGSGTDTQYF. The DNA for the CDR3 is TGTGCCAGCAGCTCCGGAATTAGCGGGAGCGGCACAGATACGCAGTATTTT.